This T cell receptor (beta chain) derives from a study of shared clonotypes between healthy human individuals. With respect to this clone: As yet, its antigen is unknown.

TCRdb's copy holds only in-frame clones and misses some; the assay was immunoSEQ multiplex PCR. The sample lists approximately 2.5 million clones, roughly nine tenths seen once, with over 0.12% in the top ten. Study conclusions and caveats: Read depth was anticipated to influence clonotype sharing among donors.

The sample was naive CD4+ T cells sorted from blood. The subset denotes: CD45RA+ positively selected. This receptor was taken from a man younger than 30 in good health.

The CDR3 region has the DNA TGTGCCAGCAGCCGTAGACAAGGACAAGAGACCCAGTACTTC. This codes for CASSRRQGQETQYF. The rearrangement uses TRBV11-1 and TRBJ2-5, with unresolved D. Between the trimmed V and J ends, which lost 5 bases and 2 bases, there was a span of 12 bases. Germline V gene data show CDR1 as SGHAT and CDR2 as FQDESV (reference sequence). This CDR3 is built from 14 residues.